The rows below give T cell receptor beta chains drawn from one sample of a study of blood T cell repertoires in COVID-19. Repertoires were generated with immunoSEQ multiplex PCR, while TCRdb's copy carries only in-frame clones and drops some. The table lists under 400,000 clones, 70% to 90% of them singletons. Sequenced input: PBMCs or T cells enriched from blood (not recorded which). The receptors here all came from a man aged 40-55 years in a cohort exposed to, infected with or recovered from COVID-19 (not recorded which). The CDR3 runs from the conserved cysteine through the conserved F or W. The D gene is left open where the match is weak. Size tells how often a clone was seen (once, few, many) or the class of an expanded clone, and some rows leave it out.

abundance | d_gene | j_gene | v_gene | CDR3aa | CDR3nt
- | TRBD2 | TRBJ2-4 | TRBV6-5 | CATGLAELAKNIQYF | TGTGCCACAGGACTAGCGGAGCTAGCCAAAAACATTCAGTACTTC
- | TRBD1 | TRBJ1-1 | TRBV18 | CASSPTDRGRNEAFF | TGTGCCAGCTCACCAACGGACAGGGGGCGTAATGAAGCTTTCTTT
large | - | TRBJ2-2 | TRBV6-2/TRBV6-3 | CASSLKGDTGELFF | TGTGCCAGCAGTTTGAAGGGAGACACCGGGGAGCTGTTTTTT
- | TRBD1 | TRBJ1-4 | TRBV27 | CASSDRTGGGGEKLFF | TGTGCCAGCAGTGACCGGACAGGGGGCGGAGGTGAAAAACTGTTTTTT
- | TRBD2 | TRBJ2-3 | TRBV7-8 | CASSLLAGDKDTQYF | TGTGCCAGCAGCTTACTAGCGGGAGATAAAGATACGCAGTATTTT
- | TRBD1 | TRBJ2-6 | TRBV9 | CASSSRGGQAGANVLTF | TGTGCCAGCAGCTCACGTGGGGGACAGGCTGGGGCCAACGTCCTGACTTTC
- | TRBD2 | TRBJ2-7 | TRBV7-9 | CASSLAGAPSYEQYF | TGTGCCAGCAGCCTAGCGGGCGCCCCCTCCTACGAGCAGTACTTC
- | - | TRBJ2-7 | TRBV18 | CASSPPGLADYEQYF | TGTGCCAGCTCACCACCCGGGCTAGCAGACTACGAGCAGTACTTC
few | - | TRBJ2-1 | TRBV7-3 | CASSLTASMSSYNEQFF | TGTGCCAGCAGCTTAACGGCTAGCATGAGCTCCTACAATGAGCAGTTCTTC
- | TRBD1 | TRBJ2-2 | TRBV23-1 | CASSQSPGQGYSGELFF | TGCGCCAGCAGTCAATCGCCAGGACAGGGGTATTCCGGGGAGCTGTTTTTT
- | TRBD1 | TRBJ2-2 | TRBV28 | CASRTGQNTGELFF | TGTGCCAGCAGGACAGGGCAGAACACCGGGGAGCTGTTTTTT
- | - | TRBJ2-7 | TRBV5-8 | CASSLGRRIVYEQYF | TGTGCCAGCAGCTTGGGACGGAGAATCGTCTACGAGCAGTACTTC
- | TRBD2 | TRBJ2-3 | TRBV27 | CASSWTSGRGDTQYF | TGTGCCAGCAGTTGGACTAGCGGGAGAGGAGATACGCAGTATTTT
- | TRBD2 | TRBJ2-1 | TRBV6-5 | CASSSLGGGRAHEQFF | TGTGCCAGCAGTTCCCTCGGCGGCGGGAGGGCCCATGAGCAGTTCTTC
- | - | TRBJ2-2 | TRBV19 | CASSYDTGELFF | TGTGCCAGTAGTTATGACACCGGGGAGCTGTTTTTT
once | TRBD1 | TRBJ2-1 | TRBV5-8 | CASSLDWVGDRADNEQFF | TGTGCCAGCAGCTTGGATTGGGTTGGGGACAGGGCGGACAATGAGCAGTTCTTC
- | - | TRBJ1-4 | TRBV30 | CAWSTDSATNEKLFF | TGTGCCTGGAGTACTGACAGTGCAACTAATGAAAAACTGTTTTTT
- | - | TRBJ2-2 | TRBV4-1 | CASSQPSRVAGELFF | TGCGCCAGCAGCCAACCCTCTCGGGTGGCCGGGGAGCTGTTTTTT
once | - | TRBJ2-5 | TRBV5-1 | CASSFGRVQETQYF | TGCGCCAGCAGCTTCGGGCGGGTCCAAGAGACCCAGTACTTC
- | TRBD2 | TRBJ2-7 | TRBV19 | CASSETSGRYEQYF | TGTGCCAGTAGCGAGACTAGCGGGAGATACGAGCAGTACTTC
- | TRBD2 | TRBJ2-7 | TRBV5-5 | CASSLLAGGGFTYEQYF | TGTGCCAGCAGCCTCTTAGCGGGAGGAGGGTTTACCTACGAGCAGTACTTC
- | - | TRBJ2-1 | TRBV21-1 | CASSKAPGLAGDLSYNEQFF | TGTGCCAGCAGCAAAGCCCCGGGACTAGCGGGAGATCTCTCCTACAATGAGCAGTTCTTC
- | TRBD1 | TRBJ2-7 | TRBV6-4 | CASSDGQGSGQYF | TGTGCCAGCAGTGACGGACAGGGGAGCGGTCAGTACTTC
once | TRBD1 | TRBJ1-4 | TRBV5-1 | CASSPGGGGSNEKLFF | TGCGCCAGCAGCCCAGGGGGAGGAGGATCTAATGAAAAACTGTTTTTT
- | TRBD1 | TRBJ1-3 | TRBV5-8 | CASSLAGQARNTIYF | TGTGCCAGCAGCTTGGCGGGACAGGCTCGGAACACCATATATTTT
- | TRBD2 | TRBJ2-5 | TRBV5-1 | CASSPRVAGSQETQYF | TGCGCCAGCAGCCCCCGGGTAGCGGGATCCCAAGAGACCCAGTACTTC
- | - | TRBJ2-3 | TRBV11-2 | CASSLSQVADTQYF | TGTGCCAGCAGCTTAAGCCAGGTAGCAGATACGCAGTATTTT
- | TRBD1 | TRBJ1-2 | TRBV5-1 | CASSFRTGEDGYTF | TGCGCCAGCAGCTTCCGGACAGGGGAAGATGGCTACACCTTC
once | TRBD2 | TRBJ2-3 | TRBV10-1 | CASSEGGRTDTQYF | TGCGCCAGCAGTGAGGGCGGGAGGACAGATACGCAGTATTTT
- | - | TRBJ1-3 | TRBV25-1 | CASSGQVSGNTIYF | TGTGCCAGCAGTGGACAGGTCTCTGGAAACACCATATATTTT
- | - | TRBJ1-2 | TRBV6-5 | CASSPDRNYGYTF | TGTGCCAGCAGCCCCGACAGGAACTATGGCTACACCTTC
- | TRBD1 | TRBJ1-4 | TRBV19 | CASSQRQGVNEKLFF | TGTGCCAGTAGTCAGAGACAGGGGGTAAATGAAAAACTGTTTTTT
- | - | TRBJ2-7 | TRBV10-3 | CAISPTDSYEQYF | TGTGCCATCAGCCCAACAGACTCCTACGAGCAGTACTTC
- | - | TRBJ1-6 | TRBV29-1 | CSVAQELNSPLHF | TGCAGCGTAGCACAGGAGCTTAATTCACCCCTCCACTTT
- | TRBD2 | TRBJ2-1 | TRBV20-1 | CSASPSGDNEQFF | TGCAGTGCTAGTCCTAGCGGGGACAATGAGCAGTTCTTC
- | - | TRBJ1-2 | TRBV29-1 | CSVVQGLGYTF | TGCAGCGTTGTTCAGGGGTTGGGCTACACCTTC
- | TRBD2 | TRBJ2-2 | TRBV7-6 | CASSLKPALAETGELFF | TGTGCCAGCAGCTTAAAGCCCGCCCTAGCGGAGACCGGGGAGCTGTTTTTT
- | - | TRBJ2-6 | TRBV7-2 | CASSFAGANVLTF | TGTGCCAGCAGCTTCGCTGGGGCCAACGTCCTGACTTTC
few | - | TRBJ2-7 | TRBV14 | CASSQDQAHEQYF | TGTGCCAGCAGCCAAGATCAGGCCCACGAGCAGTACTTC
- | - | TRBJ2-1 | TRBV2 | CASSGVSSYNEQFF | TGTGCCAGCTCCGGGGTGAGCTCCTACAATGAGCAGTTCTTC
- | - | TRBJ2-7 | TRBV24-1 | CATSDLGDSGSYEQYF | TGTGCCACCAGTGATTTGGGGGACTCAGGCTCCTACGAGCAGTACTTC
- | - | TRBJ2-1 | TRBV11-3 | CASSLTGLYNEQFF | TGTGCCAGCAGCTTAACCGGACTATACAATGAGCAGTTCTTC
- | TRBD1 | TRBJ1-6 | TRBV3-1/TRBV3-2 | CASSPRDRGLSSPLHF | TGTGCCAGCAGCCCCCGGGACAGGGGTCTTTCTTCACCCCTCCACTTT
- | TRBD2 | TRBJ2-1 | TRBV10-3 | CAIGLAGADEQFF | TGTGCCATCGGACTAGCGGGAGCCGATGAGCAGTTCTTC
- | - | TRBJ1-1 | TRBV14 | CASSQGFLQGGFTEAFF | TGTGCCAGCAGCCAAGGATTTTTACAGGGTGGGTTCACTGAAGCTTTCTTT
- | TRBD1 | TRBJ1-2 | TRBV6-2/TRBV6-3 | CASSYSLTGGYGYTF | TGTGCCAGCAGTTACTCGCTTACAGGGGGCTATGGCTACACCTTC
- | - | TRBJ1-4 | TRBV6-1 | CASSDIQGGENEKLFF | TGTGCCAGCAGTGACATACAGGGTGGCGAAAATGAAAAACTGTTTTTT
few | TRBD1 | TRBJ2-1 | TRBV7-2 | CASSLFGTGGNEQFF | TGTGCCAGCAGCCTCTTCGGGACAGGGGGCAATGAGCAGTTCTTC
few | TRBD2 | TRBJ2-2 | TRBV10-3 | CAIRKTSSSGELFF | TGTGCCATCAGGAAGACTAGCTCTTCCGGGGAGCTGTTTTTT
- | TRBD1 | TRBJ2-7 | TRBV6-6 | CASRTGTVIYEQYF | TGTGCCAGCAGAACCGGGACAGTAATATACGAGCAGTACTTC
- | TRBD1 | TRBJ1-1 | TRBV19 | CASSTWTGGTEAFF | TGTGCCAGTAGTACCTGGACAGGGGGGACTGAAGCTTTCTTT
- | TRBD2 | TRBJ2-1 | TRBV5-1 | CASRPSGRNEQFF | TGCGCCAGCAGACCTAGCGGGAGGAATGAGCAGTTCTTC
once | - | TRBJ2-2 | TRBV19 | CASSMRQGDTGELFF | TGTGCCAGTAGTATGCGGCAGGGCGACACCGGGGAGCTGTTTTTT
once | TRBD2 | TRBJ2-7 | TRBV5-1 | CASSSGTSGSVYEQYF | TGCGCCAGCAGCTCCGGGACTAGCGGGAGCGTGTACGAGCAGTACTTC
- | - | TRBJ1-2 | TRBV5-1 | CASSWTTGTYGYTF | TGCGCCAGCAGCTGGACCACAGGGACCTATGGCTACACCTTC